Listed here are 9 T cell receptor beta chains from one sample, sequenced in a study of T cell responses to AZD1222 COVID-19 vaccine. TCRdb's copy holds only in-frame clones and misses some; the assay was immunoSEQ multiplex PCR. The table has some 120,000 clones, roughly nine tenths seen once. The sequencing used peripheral blood, collected on day 0 of AZD1222 vaccination. The receptors stem from an adult in good health.

J is TRBJ1-1 and V is TRBV28, with TRBD1 matching 10 bases. From germline, CDR1 is MDHEN and CDR2 SYDVKM. The CDR3 runs 17 residues. Trimming at V came to 5 bases and at J to 3 bases, leaving 12 bases not matched to a gene. CDR3 sequence: CASSPIGTGEWDTEAFF. DNA for the CDR3: TGTGCCAGCAGTCCTATAGGGACAGGGGAATGGGACACTGAAGCTTTCTTT.

The chain couples TRBV6-6 to TRBJ1-5; perhaps TRBD1 as D (5 bases). CDR3 length equals 15 residues. Germline V CDR1 and CDR2: MNHNY, SVGAGI (reference sequence). The V gene lost 4 bases and the J gene lost 2 bases, with 12 bases spanning the gap. CDR3 protein: CASSSVSRGNQPQHF. For the CDR3, the DNA is TGTGCCAGCAGTTCAGTCAGCAGGGGCAATCAGCCCCAGCATTTT.

The rearrangement links TRBV6-5 to TRBJ2-3; TRBD2 matches at 10 bases. CDR1 and CDR2 from the germline V gene are MNHEY and SVGAGI. Losses at the gene ends were 4 bases for V and 5 bases for J; bases not matched to a gene: 3. The CDR3 has 14 residues. The DNA for the CDR3 is TGTGCCAGCAGTTTAGCGGGGGGCGGAGATACGCAGTATTTT. This translates into CASSLAGGGDTQYF.

This clone appeared a single time. The chain joins TRBV6-5 to TRBJ1-4; weak D call: TRBD1 (5 bases). The length of the CDR3 is 15 residues. Germline assignment: CDR1 MNHEY and CDR2 SVGAGI. V lost 5 bases and J 8 bases, leaving 18 bases between the germline ends. The CDR3 protein is CASSTFTGSTEKLFF. CDR3 nucleotides: TGTGCCAGCAGTACGTTTACAGGAAGTACGGAAAAACTGTTTTTT.

This chain uses TRBV27 with TRBJ1-6; D is ambiguous. Trimming removed 4 bases from V and 9 bases from J, with 10 bases in between. Germline V CDR1 and CDR2: MNHEY, SMNVEV (reference sequence). The length of the CDR3 is 13 residues. The CDR3 loop is CASSSPQGSPLHF. For the CDR3, the DNA is TGTGCCAGCAGTTCCCCCCAAGGTTCACCCCTCCACTTT.

This clone was observed once. This chain joins TRBV29-1 and TRBJ1-1, with 9 bases matching TRBD1. After removal of 6 bases from V and 5 bases from J, the junction contained 10 bases not matched to a gene. The germline V gene has CDR1 SQVTM and CDR2 ANQGSEA. The CDR3 is 14 residues long. CDR3 in amino acids: CSVALGTGRTEAFF. The CDR3 DNA sequence: TGCAGCGTGGCCTTAGGGACAGGGAGGACTGAAGCTTTCTTT.

The rearrangement joins TRBV2 to TRBJ1-5; no firm D call. Looked up from germline, CDR1 is SNHLY and CDR2 is FYNNEI. The CDR3 totals 14 residues. The germline V and J ends were trimmed by 7 bases and 2 bases, with 12 bases remaining between them. The CDR3 nucleotides are TGTGCCAGCAACCAAGGAGGAGGCAATCAGCCCCAGCATTTT. Its protein product is CASNQGGGNQPQHF.

The gene calls are TRBV6-2 or TRBV6-3 and TRBJ1-5, with D possibly TRBD1 on 6 matching bases. CDR1 is MNHEY, CDR2 SVGEGT, per germline. Trimming cost V 2 bases and J 3 bases, with 17 bases left between them. CDR3 size: 17 residues. CDR3 in amino acids: CASSYGFTSGANQPQHF. In DNA, the CDR3 is TGTGCCAGCAGTTACGGTTTTACTTCAGGGGCCAATCAGCCCCAGCATTTT.

V gene TRBV28 combines with J gene TRBJ1-5; weak D call: TRBD1 (5 bases). CDR3 length: 13 amino acids. Trimming stripped 6 bases from V and 3 bases from J, with 9 bases between. Germline CDR1 reads MDHEN; CDR2 reads SYDVKM. As DNA, the CDR3 is TGTGCCAGCAGGGGGCAAAACAATCAGCCCCAGCATTTT. It codes for CASRGQNNQPQHF.